The T cell receptor beta chain under discussion was sequenced for a study of blood T cells in healthy people across ages (dated by TCRdb to the mid-2010s). Notes on the research overall: In model experiments, template switching captured about one uniquely barcoded TCR beta cDNA molecule for every two T cells. To track age-related changes in TCR beta repertoire diversity, the study relied on deep sequencing normalized with unique cDNA molecular identifiers. Four age groups were formed from the donors: young (average approximately 15 years), middle-aged (around 40), aged (about 62) and long-lived (about 80). To avoid experimental bias, donors of different ages were distributed randomly across sequencing lanes. The study analyzed two additional independent replicas of 1 million unique cDNA reads from the same blood draw for two donors, one aged 18 to 30 and one aged 80 or older. What the work shows at the level of the full study, not this receptor alone: The percentage of naive T cells measured by flow cytometry correlated strongly with observed TCR beta diversity. Estimates of total diversity from one million sequenced T cells were regarded as lower bounds and underestimates. Donor CMV infection status was unknown, potentially confounding age-related changes in expanded clonotypes. Compared with the aged group, the long-lived group had more naive CD4+ T cells, fewer expanded clones and increased TCR diversity, suggesting age selection. As age increased, observed TCR beta diversity per million T cells dropped in a roughly linear way, and a significant reduction was already evident by age roughly 40. Bulk unsorted PBMC profiling prevented conclusive comparison of naive and antigen-experienced compartments.

Between the V and J ends, shortened by 7 bases and 8 bases respectively, the junction contains 9 bases. Reading the germline V gene gives CDR1 SQVTM and CDR2 ANQGSEA. The CDR3, cysteine through phenylalanine, is 10 amino acids long. The entry retains the CDR3 DNA only, 30 bases that are in frame from base 1. Many counts were recorded for this clonotype. The antigen this receptor binds is unknown. Base-call qualities are not available, and no considerably larger clone is one nucleotide away. Donors were around 37 systemically healthy Caucasian individuals from Russia aged roughly 6 to 90 years. Around 10 milliliters of peripheral blood were collected from each donor into EDTA-treated Vacutainer tubes. Ficoll-Paque density-gradient centrifugation was used to isolate PBMCs, with at least 6 million obtained per sample. Total RNA was extracted from PBMCs with Trizol reagent, with at least 5 micrograms obtained per sample. For every donor, flow cytometry on a PBMC aliquot measured the percentage of naive CD45RAhigh/CD27high T cells.

The library was made by 5' RACE. The listed sequencing device is Illumina HiSeq 2500. A second PCR of about 6 to 11 cycles was performed with a sample-barcoded 5' primer and a J-beta primer mix. Each TCR beta cDNA molecule received a unique molecular identifier from a template-switch 5' adaptor carrying 12 random nucleotides. At least 3 million CDR3-containing paired-end reads were obtained from each sample. First-strand cDNA was synthesized from all RNA with the Mint cDNA synthesis kit, primed by a TRBC-specific oligonucleotide. Following uracil-DNA glycosylase treatment, all cDNA underwent a first 18-cycle PCR with the universal primers M1SS and BC2_uni_R. In the authors' own workflow: Each sample was normalized by randomly selecting 1 million high-quality reads, each carrying a distinct molecular identifier. Instead of being binned into consensus sequences, reads with shared molecular identifiers were discarded. MiTCR, with a Q25 quality threshold and the strictest error-elimination algorithm, was used for CDR3 identification, clonotype clustering and error correction. A nonparametric unseen species model using Euler transformation provided a lower-bound estimate of total TCR beta diversity. The raw public data were reprocessed by TCRdb itself: fastp quality trimming at Q25, MiXCR clonotype calling, in-frame beta chains only. Merged by CDR3 protein, the rows form single entries marked with the most common genes and DNA. V and J calls and clone size were set by TCRdb, not the authors. Across this sample there are about 280,000 distinct CDR3 sequences, with roughly 26% seen only once. The ten largest clones take up roughly 28% of the sample.

The rearrangement combines TRBV29-1 with TRBJ2-1; confidence is insufficient to name the D gene. What was sequenced was blood. The clonotype comes from a woman in her 70s in good health. The CDR3 protein sequence reads: CSGGSDEQFF. The DNA sequence follows: TGCAGCGGCGGCTCCGATGAGCAGTTCTTC.